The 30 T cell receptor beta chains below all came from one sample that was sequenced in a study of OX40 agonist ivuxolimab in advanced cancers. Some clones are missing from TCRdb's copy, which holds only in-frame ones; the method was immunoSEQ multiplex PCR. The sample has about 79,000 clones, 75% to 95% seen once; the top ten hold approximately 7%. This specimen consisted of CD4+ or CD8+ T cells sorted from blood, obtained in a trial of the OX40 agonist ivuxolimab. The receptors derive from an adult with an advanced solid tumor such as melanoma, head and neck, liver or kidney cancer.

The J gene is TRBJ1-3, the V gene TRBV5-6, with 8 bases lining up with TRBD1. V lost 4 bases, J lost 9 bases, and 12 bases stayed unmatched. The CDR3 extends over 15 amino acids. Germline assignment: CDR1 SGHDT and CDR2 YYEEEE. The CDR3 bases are TGTGCCAGCAGCGACACAGGGGGGAACAGGGGCACCATATATTTT. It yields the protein CASSDTGGNRGTIYF.

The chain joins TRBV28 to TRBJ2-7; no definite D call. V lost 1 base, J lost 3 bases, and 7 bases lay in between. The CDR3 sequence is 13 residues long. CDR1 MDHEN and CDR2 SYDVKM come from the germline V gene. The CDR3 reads CASSLLARYEQYF. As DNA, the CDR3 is TGTGCCAGCAGTTTATTGGCGCGCTACGAGCAGTACTTC.

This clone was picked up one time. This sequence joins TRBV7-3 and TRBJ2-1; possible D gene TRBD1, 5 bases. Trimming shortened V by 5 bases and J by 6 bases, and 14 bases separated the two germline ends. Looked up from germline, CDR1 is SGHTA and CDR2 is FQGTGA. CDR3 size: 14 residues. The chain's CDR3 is CASSPLGQGNEQFF. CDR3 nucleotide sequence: TGTGCCAGCAGCCCACTGGGGCAGGGCAATGAGCAGTTCTTC.

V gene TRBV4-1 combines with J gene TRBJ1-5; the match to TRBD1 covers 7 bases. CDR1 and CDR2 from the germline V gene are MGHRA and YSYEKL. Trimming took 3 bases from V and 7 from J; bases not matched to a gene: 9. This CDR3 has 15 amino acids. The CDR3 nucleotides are TGCGCCAGCAGCCATCCCGGGACAGCGGGGCAGCCCCAGCATTTT. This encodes CASSHPGTAGQPQHF.

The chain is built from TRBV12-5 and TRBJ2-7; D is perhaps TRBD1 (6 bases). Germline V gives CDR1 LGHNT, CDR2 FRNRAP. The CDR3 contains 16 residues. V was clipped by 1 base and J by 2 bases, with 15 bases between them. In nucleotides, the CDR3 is TGTGCTAGTGGTTTGGCCGGGACATCGATCCCCTACGAGCAGTACTTC. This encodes CASGLAGTSIPYEQYF.

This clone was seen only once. CDR3 nucleotide sequence: TGTGCCAGCAGTGAACGGGGCCGAATGAACAGCCAGCAGTACTTC. Translated: CASSERGRMNSQQYF. The chain links TRBV6-4 to TRBJ2-7; D may correspond to TRBD1 or TRBD2 (5 bases each). The CDR3 consists of 15 residues. The germline CDR1 and CDR2 sequences are MRHNA and SNTAGT. V shed 3 bases and J shed 8 bases, with 20 bases lying between them.

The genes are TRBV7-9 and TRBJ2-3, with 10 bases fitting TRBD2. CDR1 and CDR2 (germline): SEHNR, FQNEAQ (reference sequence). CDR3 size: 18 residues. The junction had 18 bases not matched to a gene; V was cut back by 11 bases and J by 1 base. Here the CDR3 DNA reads TGTGCCGGCCGGAGGCTAGCGGGAGAGGGTCCGGGCACAGATACGCAGTATTTT. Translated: CAGRRLAGEGPGTDTQYF.

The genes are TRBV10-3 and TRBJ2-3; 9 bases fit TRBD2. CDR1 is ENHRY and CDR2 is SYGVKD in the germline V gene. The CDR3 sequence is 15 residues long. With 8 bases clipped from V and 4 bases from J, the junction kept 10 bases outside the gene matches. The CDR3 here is CAIAEVSGSPDTQYF. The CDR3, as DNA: TGTGCCATCGCAGAGGTTAGCGGGAGCCCAGATACGCAGTATTTT.

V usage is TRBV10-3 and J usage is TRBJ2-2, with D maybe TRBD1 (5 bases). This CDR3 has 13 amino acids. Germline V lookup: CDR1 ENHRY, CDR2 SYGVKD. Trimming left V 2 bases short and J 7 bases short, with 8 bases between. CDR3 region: CAISEGASGELFF. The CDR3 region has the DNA TGTGCCATCAGTGAGGGGGCTAGCGGGGAGCTGTTTTTT.

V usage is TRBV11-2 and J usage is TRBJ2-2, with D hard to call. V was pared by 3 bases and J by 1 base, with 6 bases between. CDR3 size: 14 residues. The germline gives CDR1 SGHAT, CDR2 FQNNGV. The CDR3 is CASSFIGNTGELFF. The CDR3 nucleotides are TGTGCCAGCAGCTTCATAGGGAACACCGGGGAGCTGTTTTTT. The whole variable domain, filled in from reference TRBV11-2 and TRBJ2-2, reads EAGVAQSPRYKIIEKRQSVAFWCNPISGHATLYWYQQILGQGPKLLIQFQNNGVVDDSQLPKDRFSAERLKGVDSTLKIQPAKLEDSAVYLCASSFIGNTGELFFGEGSRLTVL.

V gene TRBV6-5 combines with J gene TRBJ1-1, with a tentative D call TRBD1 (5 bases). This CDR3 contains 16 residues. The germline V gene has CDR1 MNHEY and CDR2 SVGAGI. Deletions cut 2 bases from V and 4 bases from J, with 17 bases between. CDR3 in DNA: TGTGCCAGCAGTTACATGGGGCAGGGAGGCGTCACTGAAGCTTTCTTT. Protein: CASSYMGQGGVTEAFF.

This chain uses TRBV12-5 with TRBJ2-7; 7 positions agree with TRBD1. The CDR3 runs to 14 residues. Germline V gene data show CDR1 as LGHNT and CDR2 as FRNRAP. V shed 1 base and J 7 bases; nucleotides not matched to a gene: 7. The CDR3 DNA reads TGTGCTAGTGGTTTGGCCATGGGACAGTGGGAGCAGTACTTC. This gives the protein CASGLAMGQWEQYF.

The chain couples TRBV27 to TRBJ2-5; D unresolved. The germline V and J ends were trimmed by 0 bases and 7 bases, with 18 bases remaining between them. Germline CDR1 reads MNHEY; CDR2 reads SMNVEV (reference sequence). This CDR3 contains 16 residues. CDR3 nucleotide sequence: TGTGCCAGCAGTTTATCACAGTTGGGGTTAGACCGGACCCAGTACTTC. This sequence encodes CASSLSQLGLDRTQYF.

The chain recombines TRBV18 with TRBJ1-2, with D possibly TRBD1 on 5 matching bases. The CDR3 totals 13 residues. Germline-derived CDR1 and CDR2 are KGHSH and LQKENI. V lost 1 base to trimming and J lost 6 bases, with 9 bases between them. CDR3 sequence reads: CASSPRGEDGYTF. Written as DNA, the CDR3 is TGTGCCAGCTCACCACGGGGGGAGGATGGCTACACCTTC.

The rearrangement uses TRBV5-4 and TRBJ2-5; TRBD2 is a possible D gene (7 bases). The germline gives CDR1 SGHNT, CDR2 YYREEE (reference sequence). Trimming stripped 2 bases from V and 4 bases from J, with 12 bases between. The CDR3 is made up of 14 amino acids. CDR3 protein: CASSFGRGGETQYF. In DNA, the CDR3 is TGTGCCAGCAGCTTTGGGAGGGGGGGAGAGACCCAGTACTTC.

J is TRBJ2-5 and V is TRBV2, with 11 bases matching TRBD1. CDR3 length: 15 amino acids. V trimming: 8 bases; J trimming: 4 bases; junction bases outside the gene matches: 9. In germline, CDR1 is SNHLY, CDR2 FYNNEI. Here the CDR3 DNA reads TGTGCCAGCCGTCGTCTTGGGACAGGGGGAGAGACCCAGTACTTC. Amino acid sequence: CASRRLGTGGETQYF.

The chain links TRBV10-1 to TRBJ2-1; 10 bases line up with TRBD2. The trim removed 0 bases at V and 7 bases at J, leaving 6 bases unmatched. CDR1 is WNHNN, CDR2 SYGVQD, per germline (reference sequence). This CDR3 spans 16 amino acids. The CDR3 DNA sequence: TGCGCCAGCAGTGAGTCGGGGCTAGCGGGGGCTAATGAGCAGTTCTTC. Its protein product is CASSESGLAGANEQFF.

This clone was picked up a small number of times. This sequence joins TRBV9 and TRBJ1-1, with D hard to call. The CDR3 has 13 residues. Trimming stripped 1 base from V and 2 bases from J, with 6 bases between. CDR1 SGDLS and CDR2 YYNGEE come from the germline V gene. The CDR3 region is CASSVQINTEAFF. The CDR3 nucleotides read TGTGCCAGCAGCGTACAGATTAACACTGAAGCTTTCTTT.

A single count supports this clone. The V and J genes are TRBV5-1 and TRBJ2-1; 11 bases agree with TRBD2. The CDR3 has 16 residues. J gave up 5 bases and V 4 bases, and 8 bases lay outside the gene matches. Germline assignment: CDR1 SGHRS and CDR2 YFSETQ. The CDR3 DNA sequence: TGCGCCAGCAGCACCATAGCGGGAGGGCCTCACAATGAGCAGTTCTTC. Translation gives CASSTIAGGPHNEQFF.

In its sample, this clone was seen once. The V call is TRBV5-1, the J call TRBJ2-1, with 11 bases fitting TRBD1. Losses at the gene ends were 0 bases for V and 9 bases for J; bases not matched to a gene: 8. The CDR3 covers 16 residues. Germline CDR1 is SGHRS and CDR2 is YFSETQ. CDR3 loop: CASSLATGQGASEQFF. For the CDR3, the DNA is TGCGCCAGCAGCTTGGCCACTGGACAGGGGGCGAGTGAGCAGTTCTTC. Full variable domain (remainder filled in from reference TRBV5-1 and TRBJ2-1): KAGVTQTPRYLIKTRGQQVTLSCSPISGHRSVSWYQQTPGQGLQFLFEYFSETQRNKGNFPGRFSGRQFSNSRSEMNVSTLELGDSALYLCASSLATGQGASEQFFGPGTRLTVL.

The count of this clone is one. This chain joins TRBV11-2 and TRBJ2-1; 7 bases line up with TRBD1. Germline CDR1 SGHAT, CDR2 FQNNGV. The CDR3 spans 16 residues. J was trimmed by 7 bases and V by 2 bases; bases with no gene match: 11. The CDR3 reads CASSLNAGGTWNEQFF. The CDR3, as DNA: TGTGCCAGCAGCTTAAATGCAGGGGGTACGTGGAATGAGCAGTTCTTC. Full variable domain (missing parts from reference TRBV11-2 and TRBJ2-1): EAGVAQSPRYKIIEKRQSVAFWCNPISGHATLYWYQQILGQGPKLLIQFQNNGVVDDSQLPKDRFSAERLKGVDSTLKIQPAKLEDSAVYLCASSLNAGGTWNEQFFGPGTRLTVL.

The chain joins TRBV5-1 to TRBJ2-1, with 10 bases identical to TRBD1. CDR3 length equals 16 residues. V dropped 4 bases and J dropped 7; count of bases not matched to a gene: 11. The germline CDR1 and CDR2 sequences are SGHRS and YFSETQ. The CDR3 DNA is TGCGCCAGCAGCCTACATGGGACAGGGGAAATTAATGAGCAGTTCTTC. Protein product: CASSLHGTGEINEQFF.

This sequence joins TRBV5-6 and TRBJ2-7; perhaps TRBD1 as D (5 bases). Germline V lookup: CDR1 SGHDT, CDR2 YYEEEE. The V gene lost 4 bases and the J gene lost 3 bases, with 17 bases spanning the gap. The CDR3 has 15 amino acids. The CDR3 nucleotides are TGTGCCAGCAGCCGACAGCCACCTGGAAGCTACGAGCAGTACTTC. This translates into CASSRQPPGSYEQYF.

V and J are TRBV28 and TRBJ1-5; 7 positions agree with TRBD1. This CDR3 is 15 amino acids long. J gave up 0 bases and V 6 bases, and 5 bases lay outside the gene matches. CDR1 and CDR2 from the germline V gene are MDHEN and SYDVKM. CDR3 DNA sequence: TGTGCCAGCAGGGGGGACAGATTTAGCAATCAGCCCCAGCATTTT. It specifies CASRGDRFSNQPQHF.

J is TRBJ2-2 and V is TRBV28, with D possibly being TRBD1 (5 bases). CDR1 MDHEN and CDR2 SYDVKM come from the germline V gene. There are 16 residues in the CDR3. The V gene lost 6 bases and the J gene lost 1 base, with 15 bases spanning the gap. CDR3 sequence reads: CASRGVPGLNTGELFF. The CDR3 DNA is TGTGCCAGCAGAGGGGTTCCGGGCCTGAACACCGGGGAGCTGTTTTTT.

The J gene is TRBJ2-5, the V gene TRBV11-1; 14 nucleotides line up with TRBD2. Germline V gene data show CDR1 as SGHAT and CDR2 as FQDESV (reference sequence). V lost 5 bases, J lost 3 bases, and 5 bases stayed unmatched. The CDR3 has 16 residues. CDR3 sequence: CASSLRLAGGKETQYF. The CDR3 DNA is TGTGCCAGCAGCCTCAGACTAGCGGGAGGGAAAGAGACCCAGTACTTC.

CDR3 amino acids: CASSAGTIEAETQYF. DNA for the CDR3: TGTGCCAGCAGTGCCGGGACAATAGAGGCGGAGACCCAGTACTTC. This rearrangement joins TRBV2 to TRBJ2-5, with D possibly matching TRBD1 (6 bases). This CDR3 comprises 15 residues. V lost 4 bases and J 5 bases, leaving 17 bases between the germline ends. Germline CDR1 and CDR2: SNHLY and FYNNEI.

The CDR3 nucleotides are TGCGCCAGCAGCTCTCGAGGCGCTAATAACAATGAGCAGTTCTTC. Amino acids: CASSSRGANNNEQFF. The chain employs TRBV5-1 and TRBJ2-1; D is undetermined. Germline V lookup: CDR1 SGHRS, CDR2 YFSETQ. This CDR3 spans 15 amino acids. V was cut by 3 bases and J by 5 bases, with 15 bases left in between.

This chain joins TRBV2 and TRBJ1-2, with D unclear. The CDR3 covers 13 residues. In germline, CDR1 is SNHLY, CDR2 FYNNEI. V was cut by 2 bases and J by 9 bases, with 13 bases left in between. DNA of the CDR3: TGTGCCAGCAGTGAAACCAGGTTTGCCAGCTACACCTTC. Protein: CASSETRFASYTF.

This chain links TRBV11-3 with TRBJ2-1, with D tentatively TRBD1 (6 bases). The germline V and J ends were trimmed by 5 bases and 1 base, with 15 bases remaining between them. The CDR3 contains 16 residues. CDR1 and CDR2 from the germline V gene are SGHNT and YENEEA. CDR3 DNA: TGTGCCAGCAGCCCTGGACGGGACACGTCCTACAATGAGCAGTTCTTC. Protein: CASSPGRDTSYNEQFF. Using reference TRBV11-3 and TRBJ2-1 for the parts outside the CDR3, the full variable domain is EAGVVQSPRYKIIEKKQPVAFWCNPISGHNTLYWYLQNLGQGPELLIRYENEEAVDDSQLPKDRFSAERLKGVDSTLKIQPAELGDSAVYLCASSPGRDTSYNEQFFGPGTRLTVL.